This entry concerns a single T cell receptor beta chain. Its antigen target is currently unknown. Qualities for individual bases were not recorded, and no much larger clone is one base off. V lost 6 bases and J lost 5 bases, and the count of bases not matched to a germline gene is 10. The CDR3, from cysteine to phenylalanine, totals 15 residues. The kept DNA is CDR3 alone, 45 bases in frame from the first base. The germline V gene encodes CDR1 MRHNA and CDR2 SNTAGT. Whole blood was collected in K2EDTA tubes by collaborating institutions according to the institutions' own protocols. For TCRbeta analysis, collaborators shipped samples in one of three forms: frozen whole blood, isolated PBMCs, or DNA extracted from either of those sample types. These data belong to a study of blood T cell repertoires in COVID-19 (dated by TCRdb to 2018 to 2021). Notes on the research overall: Collaborator samples came from the United States, Italy and Spain and covered acute and convalescent phases of COVID-19. The prospective study material was composed of cDNA or gDNA derived from T cells, B-cell-depleted T cells, or PBMCs. Sample metadata almost always included a de-identified subject ID, COVID-19 status, age in years and sex. The samples were drawn from the first 160 participants of the ongoing ImmuneRACE study and from some 1,300 subjects provided by 6 global collaborators. The dataset comprised deeply sampled blood TCRbeta repertoires from subjects exposed to, actively infected with, or recovered from COVID-19. HLA class I and class II types, where available, came from metadata supplied by the sample provider rather than from assay-based typing. The repertoires were released in a freely available public database intended as a resource for research on the immune response to SARS-CoV-2. Results and caveats for the whole study, not just this receptor: The amount of clinical and demographic metadata varied by source and participant and was provided uncurated.

TCRbeta CDR3 regions were amplified from genomic DNA using the immunoSEQ Assay, a bias-controlled multiplex PCR. The source study handled its data this way. The number of nucleated cells in each sample was estimated by amplification of reference gene primers within the assay. To quantify the absolute abundance of each unique TCRbeta CDR3 rearrangement, sequence reads were collapsed and filtered. For each sample, productive Simpson clonality was calculated as the square root of Simpson's diversity index across productive rearrangements. Held by TCRdb, this immuneACCESS table contains in-frame sequences only and omits some clones. Under half of the omission traces to an unresolved V gene where checked; the cause of the rest is unknown. D and trimming come from the DNA, and the V and J calls and clone size come from that table. The sample contains under 300,000 clones, roughly 80% of them found a single time. The ten largest clones capture approximately 3.2% of the sample.

The TCR comes from a woman aged 18-35 years with acute or convalescent COVID-19. This chain joins TRBV6-4 to TRBJ1-2, with 9 bases in between that match TRBD1. Sequences were obtained from peripheral blood. The CDR3 sequence is CASSPGQGYPYGYTF. The DNA reads as follows: TGTGCCAGCAGCCCCGGACAGGGGTACCCTTATGGCTACACCTTC.